The entry that follows covers one T cell receptor beta chain sequence. Its antigen is still unknown. The record has no base qualities; no much larger clone is one base away. CD8 naive samples consisted of CD45RO-negative cells that were positively selected for CCR7, yielding a CD45RA+CCR7+ population without TemRA cells. Healthy HIV-negative adults with no recently reported acute infections or vaccinations were included as donors. Every donor was a Caucasian adult residing in Nashville, Tennessee, USA. After blood collection by leukapheresis, PBMCs were isolated using Ficoll-Histopaque density gradient centrifugation and then cryopreserved in the vapor phase of liquid nitrogen. Purity and quantity of every magnetically sorted T cell population were checked by analytical flow cytometry. Genomic DNA was isolated from every sorted fraction and measured by UV absorbance on a Nanodrop 2000c. The sample is drawn from a study of shared clonotypes between healthy human individuals (dated by TCRdb to the early 2020s). General notes on the study: A couple of women and a few men aged 18 to 49 years were included in the cohort. For each donor, CD4 naive and CD4 memory were each given three plates, CD8 naive was given two plates, and CD8 memory was given one plate. Blood TCR repertoires of 5 or 6 healthy adults were deeply sequenced to estimate repertoire size and the extent of clonotype sharing between individuals. Libraries were prepared and TCR repertoires were sequenced by different laboratories using diverse techniques, in order to increase sequencing depth and limit assay-specific biases. Between about 0.85 and 10 billion PBMCs per donor were obtained by leukapheresis. Results and caveats for the whole study, not just this receptor: Higher generation probabilities were observed for clonotypes shared by all four sorted-subset donors than for non-shared clonotypes. Pairwise subsampling led to the expectation that sequencing depth would affect the degree of clonotype sharing among donors. When a handful of donors were compared, the shared fraction of clonotypes was around 4.6% for naive CD4, roughly 3.3% for naive CD8, 2% to 2.5% for memory CD4, and around 0.4% for memory CD8. Naive subsets generally had larger estimated clonotype richness than memory subsets did. Even with the large sequencing depth, rarefaction of the sorted-subset datasets indicated that sequencing was incomplete. Only blood was sampled, and tissue TCR repertoires likely differ from those in blood. Because the study included only a small number of donors, the genetic and exposure-history diversity represented was limited.

The germline V gene provides CDR1 SGDLS and CDR2 YYNGEE. Taken from cysteine to phenylalanine, the CDR3 has 15 residues. The kept DNA is CDR3 alone, 45 bases in frame from the first base. V was cut back by 4 bases and J by 5 bases, leaving a gap of 18 bases between them. Using the deep immunoSEQ assay, multiplex PCR amplified TCR CDR3 regions from genomic DNA. For each cell subset, the extracted genomic DNA was distributed evenly across all wells of several immunoSEQ 96-well plates, and each plate served as one replicate. Each replicate PCR for sorted subsets received roughly 0.2 ug genomic DNA, equal to 28,000 or so T cell genomes. The purified libraries were quantified using a Qubit 3.0 fluorometer, sized with a Bioanalyzer 2100, and then quantified again using the KAPA Library Quantification kit. Every immunoSEQ 96-well plate was sequenced on a separate single-read 150-cycle Illumina NextSeq 550 flow cell. As for how the authors treated the data: The immunoSEQ output contained only junctional sequences without quality scores, so filtering could not match that applied to full-length reads. To assign V/J genes and CDR3, sequences were annotated using PyIR, a Python wrapper for IgBLAST v1.9, with IMGT germline references. Reads were removed for weak V/J assignments (E-value above 1e-6), missing CDR3, stop codons, out-of-frame junctions, or ambiguous translated residues. V3J clonotypes were defined as sequences sharing the same inferred V gene, J gene, and CDR3 amino acid sequence. Percentage overlap between repertoires was computed as shared unique clonotypes divided by the size of the smaller repertoire. RTK rarefaction, the Chao1 estimator, and Recon v2.1 estimates of unobserved clonotypes were used to assess repertoire richness. OLGA was used to compute generation probabilities for all TCRbeta clonotypes that the gDNA method yielded from a few donors. TCRdb holds this immuneACCESS table with in-frame rearrangements only. Some clones are missing; in checked studies, unresolved V genes explain under half, and the rest has no known cause. For V, J and clone size, that table is used; D and trimming come from the DNA. This sample lists some 2,000,000 clones; just under 95% were detected once. Jointly, the top ten make up 1% to 1.3% of the sample.

Sequencing input: naive CD8+ T cells sorted from blood. The cell subset or site label on this specimen signifies: CD45RA+CCR7+. The sequence derives from a man aged 18 to 30 in good health. This receptor chain uses TRBV9 and TRBJ1-1; confidence is insufficient to name the D gene. The CDR3 protein is CASSPNLAGGTEAFF. The base sequence is TGTGCCAGCAGCCCCAATCTCGCAGGTGGGACTGAAGCTTTCTTT.